Below are 15 T cell receptor beta chains sequenced from a single sample in a study of T cells after yellow fever vaccination. TCRdb reprocessed the 5' RACE reads with MiXCR, giving one entry per CDR3 protein. The table shows about 130,000 distinct CDR3 sequences, with under 8.5% occurring only once. This specimen consisted of CD4+ T cells sorted from PBMCs, obtained more than 8 days after the first yellow fever vaccination. All receptors derive from a young man who received the YFV17D yellow fever vaccine.

This clonotype was observed many times. The chain carries TRBV12-3 or TRBV12-4 and TRBJ1-4; D is perhaps TRBD1 (5 bases). The CDR3 is 13 residues long. V gave up 3 bases and J gave up 5 bases, with 7 bases separating them. The CDR3 nucleotides read TGTGCCAGCAGTTTCCGGGGGAATGAAAAACTGTTTTTT. It is translated as CASSFRGNEKLFF.

Comments on this clonotype: Since a much larger clone is just one base distant, this may be a read error. The genes are TRBV6-5 and TRBJ1-1; possibly TRBD1 for D (6 bases). This CDR3 is built from 17 residues. Germline V gives CDR1 MNHEY, CDR2 SVGAGI. This CDR3 reads CATSSIGQPYHNTGAFF. For the CDR3, the DNA is TGTGCCACCAGTTCCATAGGACAGCCCTATCATAACACGGGAGCTTTCTTT.

In the case of this clonotype: One end of the junction fails to match germline, which may point to a read error. V and J are TRBV5-1 and TRBJ2-3, with TRBD2 identical over 9 bases. The V gene's germline CDR1 is SGHRS and CDR2 YFSETQ. This CDR3 is built from 14 residues. The CDR3, as DNA: TGCGTCAGCAGCTTGGCGGGGGGGTCAAATACGCAGTATTTT. Its translation: CVSSLAGGSNTQYF.

In this sample, this clonotype turned up many times. The J gene is TRBJ2-3, the V gene TRBV20-1; 14 nucleotides agree with TRBD2. The CDR3 length is 14 residues. J gave up 5 bases and V 6 bases, and 4 bases lay outside the gene matches. Per the germline V gene, CDR1 is DFQATT and CDR2 is SNEGSKA (reference sequence). CDR3 sequence: CSARLAGGQDTQYF. CDR3 nucleotides: TGCAGTGCAAGACTAGCGGGGGGGCAAGATACGCAGTATTTT.

This clonotype was recorded at least ten times. The chain couples TRBV7-2 to TRBJ2-7; D is possibly TRBD1 or TRBD2 (5 bases each). This CDR3 comprises 15 residues. CDR1 and CDR2 (germline): SGHTA, FQGNSA. The ends were cut back, 1 base at V and 3 bases at J, with 13 bases in the middle. The CDR3 loop reads CASSLELGRGYEQYF. CDR3 nucleotides: TGTGCCAGCAGCTTAGAGCTGGGACGGGGCTACGAGCAGTACTTC.

As regards this clonotype: With a much larger clone just one base away, this may be a read error. This rearrangement joins TRBV7-2 to TRBJ2-1, with D unresolved. Germline V gene lookup returns CDR1 SGHTA and CDR2 FQGNSA. The CDR3 length is 15 residues. CDR3 amino acids: CASSPWQSSFNEQFF. CDR3 nucleotide sequence: TGTGCCAGCAGCCCTTGGCAGAGCTCCTTCAATGAGCAGTTCTTC.

This clonotype has a count of ten or more. The V and J genes are TRBV5-1 and TRBJ2-3; D might be TRBD1 (6 bases). This CDR3 region has 17 residues. Germline assignment: CDR1 SGHRS and CDR2 YFSETQ. V was clipped by 3 bases and J by 4 bases, with 21 bases between them. The CDR3 region is CASSWGLGRGKPDTQYF. DNA of the CDR3: TGCGCCAGCAGCTGGGGGCTAGGTCGGGGAAAACCAGATACGCAGTATTTT.

On this clonotype itself: The conserved phenylalanine or tryptophan is not found at the CDR3 terminus, so this likely reflects a read error. The gene calls are TRBV5-1 and TRBJ2-6, with 7 bases identical to TRBD1. The ends lost 4 bases at V and 4 bases at J; junction bases unmatched: 14. CDR1 and CDR2 from the germline V gene are SGHRS and YFSETQ. This CDR3 has 18 residues. The CDR3 region has the DNA TGCGCCAGCAGCGAAGGGGACAGATCTTCCTCCGGGGCCAACGTCCTGACTTGC. This translates into CASSEGDRSSSGANVLTC.

This chain uses TRBV19 with TRBJ2-5, with no clear D. V was clipped by 6 bases and J by 4 bases, with 15 bases between them. CDR1 is LNHDA, CDR2 SQIVND, per germline (reference sequence). This CDR3 contains 14 residues. CDR3 in amino acids: CASRDPKSRETQYF. The CDR3 DNA reads as TGTGCCAGTAGAGACCCCAAGTCCAGAGAGACCCAGTACTTC.

V and J are TRBV7-9 and TRBJ2-1; D call uncertain. Germline values: CDR1 SEHNR, CDR2 FQNEAQ (reference sequence). V gave up 2 bases and J gave up 5 bases, with 7 bases separating them. The CDR3 has 13 residues. CDR3 region: CASSLFPDNEQFF. CDR3 bases: TGTGCCAGCAGCTTATTCCCAGACAATGAGCAGTTCTTC.

This clonotype showed up many times. The chain has TRBV4-1 and TRBJ2-1; 10 nucleotides align to TRBD2. There are 15 residues in the CDR3. The germline V gene encodes CDR1 MGHRA and CDR2 YSYEKL. J was trimmed by 8 bases and V by 4 bases; bases with no gene match: 8. The CDR3 coding sequence is TGCGCCAGCAGCCCCGAGCGGGGGGGCCTCTATGAGCAGTTCTTC. It encodes CASSPERGGLYEQFF.

This clonotype occurred many times. The DNA for the CDR3 is TGTGCCAGCAGCTTTTCCGGGACTAGCGGGGGGGAGACCCAGTACTTC. Protein sequence: CASSFSGTSGGETQYF. The chain is built from TRBV5-4 and TRBJ2-5; 15 bases align to TRBD2. The V segment lost 2 bases and the J segment 5 bases; nucleotides outside the gene matches: 4. Germline CDR1 reads SGHNT; CDR2 reads YYREEE (reference sequence). The CDR3 extends over 16 amino acids. The full variable domain, its missing parts supplied by reference TRBV5-4 and TRBJ2-5, is ETGVTQSPTHLIKTRGQQVTLRCSSQSGHNTVSWYQQALGQGPQFIFQYYREEENGRGNFPPRFSGLQFPNYSSELNVNALELDDSALYLCASSFSGTSGGETQYFGPGTRLLVL.

V and J are TRBV7-6 and TRBJ2-3; 8 bases fit TRBD2. CDR3 length equals 17 residues. The germline V gene encodes CDR1 SGHVS and CDR2 FNYEAQ. Unmatched junction bases numbered 7, after V lost 0 bases and J lost 2 bases. The CDR3 DNA follows: TGTGCCAGCAGCTTAGCCCCAGCGGGAGCTAACACAGATACGCAGTATTTT. This translates into CASSLAPAGANTDTQYF.

There are many counts of this clonotype. J is TRBJ2-7 and V is TRBV15, with D tentatively TRBD1 (5 bases). The V end was cut by 1 base, the J end by 5 bases, with 15 bases between. The CDR3 spans 15 residues. Germline V gene lookup returns CDR1 LNHNV and CDR2 YYDKDF (reference sequence). CDR3 amino acids: CATSRASQGRHEQYF. The CDR3 bases are TGTGCCACCAGCAGAGCATCTCAGGGCCGGCACGAGCAGTACTTC. Complete variable domain (other parts from reference TRBV15 and TRBJ2-7): DAMVIQNPRYQVTQFGKPVTLSCSQTLNHNVMYWYQQKSSQAPKLLFHYYDKDFNNEADTPDNFQSRRPNTSFCFLDIRSPGLGDTAMYLCATSRASQGRHEQYFGPGTRLTVT.

This clonotype was counted many times. The chain employs TRBV2 and TRBJ2-3; D gene uncertain. Germline assignment: CDR1 SNHLY and CDR2 FYNNEI. Trimming removed 7 bases at V and 8 bases at J, with 16 bases between. The CDR3 sequence is 13 residues long. CDR3 region: CASIGVPRGTQYF. The CDR3 region has the DNA TGTGCCAGCATTGGCGTCCCTCGTGGTACGCAGTATTTT.